These T cell receptor beta chains were read from a single sample in a study of Ad26.COV2.S vaccination and SARS-CoV-2 variants. TCRdb keeps only in-frame clones here, not all; method: immunoSEQ multiplex PCR. The profile shows 430,000 or so clones, over 75% of them singletons. The sequenced sample was peripheral blood, obtained in a trial of Ad26.COV2.S vaccine versus placebo. These receptors all come from a person between 18 and 60 years old who received the Ad26.COV2.S COVID-19 vaccine or a placebo. The conserved cysteine and the conserved F or W are not part of the CDR3 here. Size is omitted from some rows. Given values are once, few, many or a class for expanded clones.

v_call	clone_size	j_call	cdr3_aa
TRBV5-1	NA	TRBJ1-5	ASSLGAGNQPQH
TRBV7-8	NA	TRBJ1-1	ASSLGGIGPNTEAF
TRBV27	NA	TRBJ1-1	ASSPPRGGNTEAF
TRBV6-2/TRBV6-3	NA	TRBJ2-7	ASSPGLIYEQY
TRBV27	NA	TRBJ1-1	ASSSPGGGTEAF
TRBV7-8	NA	TRBJ1-1	ASSLDWGAAEAF
TRBV7-8	NA	TRBJ2-7	ASSPTGLAEQY
TRBV6-6	once	TRBJ2-7	ASSYSSVGYEQY
TRBV7-9	NA	TRBJ1-2	ASSRSGGEGPNYGYT
TRBV9	NA	TRBJ1-1	ASSTRSMNTEAF
TRBV2	NA	TRBJ2-5	ASSDMYQETQY
TRBV7-2	NA	TRBJ2-7	ASSSGRHSYEQY
TRBV7-2	NA	TRBJ2-7	ASSYTGTGFNYEQY
TRBV19	NA	TRBJ1-2	ASSFYRDNYGYT
TRBV7-8	NA	TRBJ1-5	ASSFTRRQPQH
TRBV11-2	NA	TRBJ2-3	ASSLRPVVRGTDTQY
TRBV6-6	NA	TRBJ2-3	ASQTGSTDTQY
TRBV7-8	NA	TRBJ1-2	ASNTGAGGLSGYT
TRBV28	NA	TRBJ2-5	ASSLSQETQY
TRBV2	NA	TRBJ1-4	ASAGVENEKLF
TRBV6-5	NA	TRBJ2-2	ATGQGLAGELF
TRBV10-2	NA	TRBJ2-1	ASSEPRVREDYNEQF
TRBV12-3/TRBV12-4	NA	TRBJ2-1	ASSLLDEQF
TRBV7-6	NA	TRBJ1-1	ASSLGGGQGDRTEAF
TRBV4-1	NA	TRBJ2-3	ASSQGRTDTQY
TRBV4-2	NA	TRBJ2-7	ASSRELADSYEQY
TRBV9	NA	TRBJ1-4	ASSSTGQRNEKLF
TRBV4-1	NA	TRBJ2-7	ASSQQEYPYEQY
TRBV9	NA	TRBJ2-5	ASSVGSSGRAGETQY
TRBV6-2/TRBV6-3	NA	TRBJ2-1	ASSSLWTGGPSIEQF
TRBV24-1	once	TRBJ1-2	ATSVGQGDGYT
TRBV29-1	NA	TRBJ1-6	SLGGRGPSSYNSPLH
TRBV5-4	NA	TRBJ2-6	ASSLGQDLSGANVLT
TRBV7-2	NA	TRBJ2-7	ASRTGGQAYEQY
TRBV12-3/TRBV12-4	NA	TRBJ1-1	ASSLGGPTEAF
TRBV30	NA	TRBJ1-5	ACSTQGTQPQH
TRBV12-3/TRBV12-4	few	TRBJ1-2	ASSGTGNGYT
TRBV27	NA	TRBJ1-5	ASSPIFGDRSNQPQH
TRBV2	NA	TRBJ1-1	ASGDGTGSSRTEAF
TRBV6-5	NA	TRBJ2-5	ASSLLAGIQETQY
TRBV6-2/TRBV6-3	NA	TRBJ1-5	ASSYHDNNQPQH
TRBV6-2/TRBV6-3	few	TRBJ2-2	ASSRDLASGELF
TRBV7-7	NA	TRBJ2-1	ASSSLGGRDEQF
TRBV7-6	NA	TRBJ2-5	ASSLARTGGNQETQY
TRBV4-1	NA	TRBJ1-3	ASSQDPRLSGNTIY
TRBV7-6	NA	TRBJ2-1	ASSLGASGSRMNEQF
TRBV6-5	NA	TRBJ2-5	ASRAGLAGVETQY
TRBV5-1	NA	TRBJ2-2	ASSLAGVTGELF
TRBV7-2	NA	TRBJ2-7	ASSPGILYEQY
TRBV5-1	NA	TRBJ2-5	ASSLAPDRQETQY